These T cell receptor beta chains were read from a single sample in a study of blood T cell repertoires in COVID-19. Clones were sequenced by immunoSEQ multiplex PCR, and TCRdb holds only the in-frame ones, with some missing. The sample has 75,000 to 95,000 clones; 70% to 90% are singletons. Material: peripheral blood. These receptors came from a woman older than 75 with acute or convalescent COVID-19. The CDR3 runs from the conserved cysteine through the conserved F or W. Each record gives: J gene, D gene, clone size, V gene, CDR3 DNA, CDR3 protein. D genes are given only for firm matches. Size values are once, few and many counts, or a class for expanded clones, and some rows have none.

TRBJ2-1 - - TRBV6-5 TGTGCCAGCAGTTACACTAACTACAATGAGCAGTTCTTC CASSYTNYNEQFF
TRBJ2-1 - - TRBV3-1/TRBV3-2 TGTGCCAGCAGCCAAGATTGGCCCAGCTCCTACAATGAGCAGTTCTTC CASSQDWPSSYNEQFF
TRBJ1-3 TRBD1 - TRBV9 TGTGCCAGCAGCGTAGTTCCCCAGGACAGGAGCTCTGGAAACACCATATATTTT CASSVVPQDRSSGNTIYF
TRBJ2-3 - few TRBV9 TGTGCCAGCAGCGTAGTTTCCGGACTACAAGGCACAGATACGCAGTATTTT CASSVVSGLQGTDTQYF
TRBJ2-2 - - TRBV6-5 TGTGCCAGCATCCTAGCCCAGGGGACCGGGGAGCTGTTTTTT CASILAQGTGELFF
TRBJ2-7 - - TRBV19 TGTGCCAGTAGTTTCAGTCTAGTTTTGACCTACGAGCAGTACTTC CASSFSLVLTYEQYF
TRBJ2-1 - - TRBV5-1 TGCGCCAGCAGCTGGGAGTTATGGGACTATGAGCAGTTCTTC CASSWELWDYEQFF
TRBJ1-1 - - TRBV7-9 TGTGCCAGCAGCTCACAGGAGAACACTGAAGCTTTCTTT CASSSQENTEAFF
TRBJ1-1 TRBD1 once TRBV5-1 TGCGCCAGCAGCTTGGCCCGGACAGGGGTCACTGAAGCTTTCTTT CASSLARTGVTEAFF
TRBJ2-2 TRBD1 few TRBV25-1 TGTGCCAGCAGTGAGGTGGGACAGGGACCCGTCGGGGAGCTGTTTTTT CASSEVGQGPVGELFF
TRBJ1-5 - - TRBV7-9 TGTGCCAGCAGCCCAAACAGGGTAGATCAGCCCCAGCATTTT CASSPNRVDQPQHF
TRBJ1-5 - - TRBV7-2 TGTGCCAGCGGTTCGTACGGTCAGCCCCAGCATTTT CASGSYGQPQHF
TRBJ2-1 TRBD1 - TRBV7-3 TGTGCCAGCAGCTTAATTGCGGGACAGGGTACCGATGAGCAGTTCTTC CASSLIAGQGTDEQFF
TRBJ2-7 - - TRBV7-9 TGTGCCAGCAGCCCCGCCAGTTACGAGCAGTACTTC CASSPASYEQYF
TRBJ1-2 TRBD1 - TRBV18 TGTGCCAGCTCACCACCCCGGGACAGGCCCCTTAACTATGGCTACACCTTC CASSPPRDRPLNYGYTF
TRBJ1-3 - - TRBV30 TGTGCCTGGACTACAGTATCTGGAAACACCATATATTTT CAWTTVSGNTIYF
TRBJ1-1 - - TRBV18 TGTGCCAGCTCACCACCGAGTACCGGTGAAGAAGCTTTCTTT CASSPPSTGEEAFF
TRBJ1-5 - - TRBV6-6 TGTGCCAGCAGTATACGGGTTAGCAATCAGCCCCAGCATTTT CASSIRVSNQPQHF
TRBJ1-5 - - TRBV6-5 TGTGCCAGCAGAAACGCCGGCAGGGTGTATCAGCCCCAGCATTTT CASRNAGRVYQPQHF
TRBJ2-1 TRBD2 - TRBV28 TGTGCCAGCAGCCGCTCGCGGGAGGTAGAAAATGAGCAGTTCTTC CASSRSREVENEQFF
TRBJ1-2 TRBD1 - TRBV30 TGTGCCTGGAGTGTAGGCGCTTGGACAGGGCCGAACTATGGCTACACCTTC CAWSVGAWTGPNYGYTF
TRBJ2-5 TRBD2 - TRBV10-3 TGTGCCATCAGTACTAGCGGGGGGGCTAAGAAGACCCAGTACTTC CAISTSGGAKKTQYF
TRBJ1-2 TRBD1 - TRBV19 TGTGCCAGTCTCGGACAGGGCGGAGGCTACACCTTC CASLGQGGGYTF